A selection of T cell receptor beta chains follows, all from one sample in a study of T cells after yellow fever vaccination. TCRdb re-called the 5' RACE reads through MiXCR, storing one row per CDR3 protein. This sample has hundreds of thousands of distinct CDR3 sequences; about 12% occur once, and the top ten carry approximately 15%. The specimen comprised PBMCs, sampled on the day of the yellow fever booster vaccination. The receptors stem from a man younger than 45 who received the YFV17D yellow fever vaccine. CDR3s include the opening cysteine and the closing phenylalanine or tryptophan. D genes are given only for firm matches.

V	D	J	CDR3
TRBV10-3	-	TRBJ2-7	CAISGTPYEQYF
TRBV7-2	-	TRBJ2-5	CASSLEGVKKTQYF
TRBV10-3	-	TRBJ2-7	CAISEMWGRSYEQYF
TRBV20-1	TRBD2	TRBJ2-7	CSAIIPGLAGGFYEQYF
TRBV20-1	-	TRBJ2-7	CSASISGRPYEQYF
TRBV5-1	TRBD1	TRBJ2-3	CASSPQGNGPDTQYF
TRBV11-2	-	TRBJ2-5	CASSFVGDGETQYF
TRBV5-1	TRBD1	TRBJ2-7	CASSLTIRQGRYEQYF
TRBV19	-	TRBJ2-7	CASSIDVPAASSYEQYF
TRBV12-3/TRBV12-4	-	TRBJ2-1	CASSLVGSNGYEQFF
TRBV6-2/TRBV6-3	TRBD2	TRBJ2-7	CASSPITGTSVYEQYF
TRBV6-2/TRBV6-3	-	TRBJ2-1	CASSYRGRNAQFF
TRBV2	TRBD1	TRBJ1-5	CASRDKTGGDQPQHF
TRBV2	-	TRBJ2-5	CASTGQGSLGETQYF
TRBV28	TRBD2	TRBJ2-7	CASSSVAGEGSYEQYF
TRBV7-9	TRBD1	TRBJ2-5	CASSLGDRGLQETQYF
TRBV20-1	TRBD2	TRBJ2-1	CSAQTSHEQFF
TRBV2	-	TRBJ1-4	CASSVLEKLFF
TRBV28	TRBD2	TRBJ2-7	CASSLARLAGSYEQYF
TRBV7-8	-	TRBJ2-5	CASSSTPTVRAGF
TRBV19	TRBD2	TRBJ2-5	CATATGTSRETQYF
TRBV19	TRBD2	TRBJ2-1	CASSIGGRFDEQFF
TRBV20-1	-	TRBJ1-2	CSAEAEYYGYTF
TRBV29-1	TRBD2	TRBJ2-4	CSVEWERGNIQYF
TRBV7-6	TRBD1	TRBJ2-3	CASSLGLTGGGDTQYF
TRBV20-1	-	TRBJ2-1	CSARELFRNEQFF
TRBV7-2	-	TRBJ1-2	CASSRQTDYYGYTF
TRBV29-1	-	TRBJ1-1	CSVFGGTEAFF
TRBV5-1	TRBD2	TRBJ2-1	CASSTLAGGPDEQFF
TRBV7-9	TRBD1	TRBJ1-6	CASSKGQAPGNSPLHF
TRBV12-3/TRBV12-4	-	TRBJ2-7	CASSFARENYEQYF
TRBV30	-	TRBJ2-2	CAWSGRPGELFF
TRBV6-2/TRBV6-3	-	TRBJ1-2	CASSYSPGILYYGYTF
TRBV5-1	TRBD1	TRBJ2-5	CASSFGQGAGQETQYF
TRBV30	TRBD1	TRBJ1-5	CAWSGGQGNQPQHF
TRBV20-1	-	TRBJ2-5	CSASPGLARETQYF
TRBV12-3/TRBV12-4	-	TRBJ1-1	CASSLAPLAEAFF
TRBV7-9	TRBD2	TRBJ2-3	CASSPGLAGGADTQYF
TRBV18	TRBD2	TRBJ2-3	CASSPQREQSDTQYF
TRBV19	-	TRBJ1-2	CASSKTGNYGYTF
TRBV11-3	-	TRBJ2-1	CASSLDDARDEQFF
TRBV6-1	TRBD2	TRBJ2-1	CASTGLAGTLAEQFF
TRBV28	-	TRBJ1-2	CASSLSPAPNYGYTF
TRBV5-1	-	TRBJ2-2	CASSIGHPTGELFF
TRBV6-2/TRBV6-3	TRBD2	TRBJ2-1	CASSSSSGTSGYYNEQFF
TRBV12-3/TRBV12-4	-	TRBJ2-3	CASRQGEVDRRTQYF
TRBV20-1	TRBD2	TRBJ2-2	CSARDLGLAGEFGELFF